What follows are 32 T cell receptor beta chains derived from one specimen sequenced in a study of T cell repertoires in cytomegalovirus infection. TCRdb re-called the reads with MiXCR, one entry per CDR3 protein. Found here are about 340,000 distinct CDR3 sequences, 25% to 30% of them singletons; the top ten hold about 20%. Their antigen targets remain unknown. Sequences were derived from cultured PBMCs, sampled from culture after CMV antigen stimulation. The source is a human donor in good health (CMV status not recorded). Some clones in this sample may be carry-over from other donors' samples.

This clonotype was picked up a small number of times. CDR3 residues: CASSLQGIVSTIYF. DNA for the CDR3: TGTGCCAGCAGCCTTCAGGGGATTGTGAGCACCATATATTTT. This chain uses TRBV7-6 with TRBJ1-3; D is perhaps TRBD1 (6 bases). The CDR3 totals 14 residues. Trimming stripped 5 bases from V and 9 bases from J, with 17 bases between. The germline V gene has CDR1 SGHVS and CDR2 FNYEAQ.

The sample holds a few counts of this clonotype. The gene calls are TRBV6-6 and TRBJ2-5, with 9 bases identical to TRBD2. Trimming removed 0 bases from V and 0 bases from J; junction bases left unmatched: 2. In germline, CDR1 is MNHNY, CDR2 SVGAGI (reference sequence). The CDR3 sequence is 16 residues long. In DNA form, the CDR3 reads TGTGCCAGCAGTTACTCTCTAGCGGGGAACCAAGAGACCCAGTACTTC. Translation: CASSYSLAGNQETQYF.

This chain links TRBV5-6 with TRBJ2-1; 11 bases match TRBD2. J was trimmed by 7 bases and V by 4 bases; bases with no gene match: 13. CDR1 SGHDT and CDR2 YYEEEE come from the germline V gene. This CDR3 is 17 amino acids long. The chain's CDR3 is CASSRGRSSGRWNEQFF. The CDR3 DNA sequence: TGTGCCAGCAGCCGGGGGAGGTCTAGCGGGAGGTGGAATGAGCAGTTCTTC.

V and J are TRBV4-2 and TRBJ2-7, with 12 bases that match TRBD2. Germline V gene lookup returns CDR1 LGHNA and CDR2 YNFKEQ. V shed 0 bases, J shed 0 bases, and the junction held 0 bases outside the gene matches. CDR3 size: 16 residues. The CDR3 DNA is TGTGCCAGCAGCCAAGAGACTAGCGGGGGCTCCTACGAGCAGTACTTC. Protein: CASSQETSGGSYEQYF.

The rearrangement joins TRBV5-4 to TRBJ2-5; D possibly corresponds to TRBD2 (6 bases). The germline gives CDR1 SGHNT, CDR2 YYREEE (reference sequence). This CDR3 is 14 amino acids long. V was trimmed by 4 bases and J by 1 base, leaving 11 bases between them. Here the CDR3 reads CASSTAAGQETQYF. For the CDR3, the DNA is TGTGCCAGCAGCACCGCAGCGGGCCAAGAGACCCAGTACTTC.

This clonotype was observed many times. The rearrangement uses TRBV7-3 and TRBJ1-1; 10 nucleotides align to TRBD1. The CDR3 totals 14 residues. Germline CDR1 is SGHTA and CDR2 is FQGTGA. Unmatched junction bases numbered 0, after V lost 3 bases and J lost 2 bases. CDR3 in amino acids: CASSLTGGNTEAFF. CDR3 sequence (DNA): TGTGCCAGCAGCTTGACAGGGGGCAACACTGAAGCTTTCTTT.

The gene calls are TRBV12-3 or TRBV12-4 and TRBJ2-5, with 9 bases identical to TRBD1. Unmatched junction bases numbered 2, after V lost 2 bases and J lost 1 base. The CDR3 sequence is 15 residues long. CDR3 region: CASSLPTGGQETQYF. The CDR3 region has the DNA TGTGCCAGCAGTTTACCGACAGGGGGCCAAGAGACCCAGTACTTC.

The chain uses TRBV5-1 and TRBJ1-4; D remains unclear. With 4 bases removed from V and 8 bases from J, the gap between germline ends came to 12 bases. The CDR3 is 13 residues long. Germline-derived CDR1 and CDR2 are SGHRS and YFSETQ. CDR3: CASSRVEEEKLFF. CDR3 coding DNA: TGCGCCAGCAGCCGAGTTGAGGAGGAAAAACTGTTTTTT. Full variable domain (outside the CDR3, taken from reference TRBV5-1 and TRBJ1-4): KAGVTQTPRYLIKTRGQQVTLSCSPISGHRSVSWYQQTPGQGLQFLFEYFSETQRNKGNFPGRFSGRQFSNSRSEMNVSTLELGDSALYLCASSRVEEEKLFFGSGTQLSVL.

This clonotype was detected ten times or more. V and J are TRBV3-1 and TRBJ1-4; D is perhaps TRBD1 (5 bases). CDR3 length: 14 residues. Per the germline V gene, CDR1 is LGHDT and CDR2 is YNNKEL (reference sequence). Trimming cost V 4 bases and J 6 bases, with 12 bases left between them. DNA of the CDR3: TGTGCCAGCAGCCCGTATCGGGGGGATGAAAAACTGTTTTTT. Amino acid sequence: CASSPYRGDEKLFF.

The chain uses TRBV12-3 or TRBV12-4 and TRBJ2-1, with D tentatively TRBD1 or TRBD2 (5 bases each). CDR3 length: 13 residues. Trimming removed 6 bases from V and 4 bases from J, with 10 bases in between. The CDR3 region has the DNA TGTGCCAGCAGGGGGGACGGGTACAATGAGCAGTTCTTC. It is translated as CASRGDGYNEQFF.

The CDR3 nucleotides read TGTGCCAGCAGTGAATCGGGCTGGTCCGGGGGATACGAGCAGTACTTC. Protein: CASSESGWSGGYEQYF. J is TRBJ2-7 and V is TRBV25-1; the D gene is possibly TRBD2 (6 bases). This CDR3 has 16 amino acids. V lost 1 base and J 4 bases, leaving 17 bases between the germline ends. Germline values: CDR1 MGHDK, CDR2 SYGVNS.

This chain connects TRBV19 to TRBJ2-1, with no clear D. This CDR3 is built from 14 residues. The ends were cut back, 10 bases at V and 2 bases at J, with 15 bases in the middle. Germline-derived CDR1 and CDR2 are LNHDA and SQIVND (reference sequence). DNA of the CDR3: TGTGCCACCACTGGCCATCAAGCCTACAATGAGCAGTTCTTC. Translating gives CATTGHQAYNEQFF. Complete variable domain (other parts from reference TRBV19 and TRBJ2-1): DGGITQSPKYLFRKEGQNVTLSCEQNLNHDAMYWYRQDPGQGLRLIYYSQIVNDFQKGDIAEGYSVSREKKESFPLTVTSAQKNPTAFYLCATTGHQAYNEQFFGPGTRLTVL.

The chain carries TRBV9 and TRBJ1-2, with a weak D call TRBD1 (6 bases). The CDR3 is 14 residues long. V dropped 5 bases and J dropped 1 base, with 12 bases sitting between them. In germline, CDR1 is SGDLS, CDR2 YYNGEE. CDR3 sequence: CASSEWGLNYGYTF. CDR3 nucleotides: TGTGCCAGCAGTGAGTGGGGGCTTAACTATGGCTACACCTTC.

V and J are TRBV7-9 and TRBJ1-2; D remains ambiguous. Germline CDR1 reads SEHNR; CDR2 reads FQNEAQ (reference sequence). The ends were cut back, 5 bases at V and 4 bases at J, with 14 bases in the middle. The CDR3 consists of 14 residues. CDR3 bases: TGTGCCAGCAGCCCCACCGACGGGATCTATGGCTACACCTTC. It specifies CASSPTDGIYGYTF.

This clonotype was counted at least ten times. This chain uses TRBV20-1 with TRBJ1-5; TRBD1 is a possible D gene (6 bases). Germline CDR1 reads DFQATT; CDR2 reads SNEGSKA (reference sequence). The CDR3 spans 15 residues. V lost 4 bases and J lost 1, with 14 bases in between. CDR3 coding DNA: TGCAGTGCTATCAGGGGAGGGAGGAGCAATCAGCCCCAGCATTTT. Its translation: CSAIRGGRSNQPQHF.

CDR3 bases: TGTGCCAGCAATGCCAGGGGGATTAAACAGCCCCAGCATTTT. Translation gives CASNARGIKQPQHF. J is TRBJ1-5 and V is TRBV28, with 7 positions matching TRBD1. Germline lookup yields CDR1 MDHEN and CDR2 SYDVKM. The CDR3 runs 14 residues. V was pared by 7 bases and J by 7 bases, with 10 bases of the junction left unmatched. Full variable domain (missing parts from reference TRBV28 and TRBJ1-5): DVKVTQSSRYLVKRTGEKVFLECVQDMDHENMFWYRQDPGLGLRLIYFSYDVKMKEKGDIPEGYSVSREKKERFSLILESASTNQTSMYLCASNARGIKQPQHFGDGTRLSIL.

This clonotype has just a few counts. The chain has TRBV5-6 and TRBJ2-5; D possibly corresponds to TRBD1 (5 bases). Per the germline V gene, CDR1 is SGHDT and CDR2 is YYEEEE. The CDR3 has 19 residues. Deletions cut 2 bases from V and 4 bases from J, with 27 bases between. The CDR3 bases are TGTGCCAGCAGCTTATGGGGCTCGGTCCAGAAGGGCTTAGGAGAGACCCAGTACTTC. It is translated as CASSLWGSVQKGLGETQYF.

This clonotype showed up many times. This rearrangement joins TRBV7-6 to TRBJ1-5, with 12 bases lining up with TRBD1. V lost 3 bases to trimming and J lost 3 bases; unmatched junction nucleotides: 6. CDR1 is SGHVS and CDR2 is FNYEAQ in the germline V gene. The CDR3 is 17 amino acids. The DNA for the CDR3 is TGTGCCAGCAGCTTTAACGGGACAGGGGGCTTCAATCAGCCCCAGCATTTT. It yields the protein CASSFNGTGGFNQPQHF.

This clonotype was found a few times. This CDR3 reads CSAPLRGGSNEQYF. The CDR3 DNA reads TGCAGTGCTCCCCTGAGGGGGGGGAGTAACGAGCAGTACTTC. The rearrangement links TRBV20-1 to TRBJ2-7, with D tentatively TRBD2 (7 bases). The V end was cut by 5 bases, the J end by 5 bases, with 19 bases between. This CDR3 contains 14 residues. Germline V lookup: CDR1 DFQATT, CDR2 SNEGSKA (reference sequence).

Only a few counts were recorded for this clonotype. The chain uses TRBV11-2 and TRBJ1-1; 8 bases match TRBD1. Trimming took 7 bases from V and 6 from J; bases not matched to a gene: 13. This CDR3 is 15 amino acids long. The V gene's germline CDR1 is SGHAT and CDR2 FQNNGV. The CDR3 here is CASTGQGGRAAEAFF. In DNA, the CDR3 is TGTGCCAGCACCGGACAGGGAGGAAGGGCCGCTGAAGCTTTCTTT.

In DNA, the CDR3 is TGTGCCAGTAGTGCGGAAGGACGGAGGTACAATCAGCCCCAGCATTTT. Protein: CASSAEGRRYNQPQHF. The V call is TRBV19, the J call TRBJ1-5; no firm D call. The CDR3 runs to 16 residues. The germline V gene has CDR1 LNHDA and CDR2 SQIVND (reference sequence). Trimming removed 5 bases from V and 3 bases from J, with 17 bases in between.

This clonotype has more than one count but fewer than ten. The CDR3 loop reads CASFRGTNYGYTF. The CDR3 coding sequence is TGTGCCAGCTTCAGGGGGACTAACTATGGCTACACCTTC. The chain is built from TRBV28 and TRBJ1-2; TRBD1 agrees at 7 bases. V lost 8 bases, J lost 0 bases, and 3 bases stayed unmatched. The CDR3 has 13 amino acids. Germline values: CDR1 MDHEN, CDR2 SYDVKM.

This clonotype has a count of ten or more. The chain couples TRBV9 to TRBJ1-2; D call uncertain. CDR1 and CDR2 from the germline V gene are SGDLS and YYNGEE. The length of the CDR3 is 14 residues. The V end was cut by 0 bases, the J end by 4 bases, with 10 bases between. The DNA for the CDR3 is TGTGCCAGCAGCGTAGGGGTTACTGTCTATGGCTACACCTTC. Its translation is CASSVGVTVYGYTF.

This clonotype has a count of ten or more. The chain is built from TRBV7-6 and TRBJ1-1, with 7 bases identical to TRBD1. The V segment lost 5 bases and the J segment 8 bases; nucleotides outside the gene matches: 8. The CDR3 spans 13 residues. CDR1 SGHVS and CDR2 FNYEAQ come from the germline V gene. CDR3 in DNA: TGTGCCAGCAGCAGTACCTGGACAGGCGAAGCTTTCTTT. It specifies CASSSTWTGEAFF.

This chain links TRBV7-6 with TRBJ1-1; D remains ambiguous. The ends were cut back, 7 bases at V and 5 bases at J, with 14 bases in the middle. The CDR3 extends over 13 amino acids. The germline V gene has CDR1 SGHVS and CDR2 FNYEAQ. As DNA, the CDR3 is TGTGCCAGCACTTTGGAGGCGGGGACTGAAGCTTTCTTT. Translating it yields CASTLEAGTEAFF.

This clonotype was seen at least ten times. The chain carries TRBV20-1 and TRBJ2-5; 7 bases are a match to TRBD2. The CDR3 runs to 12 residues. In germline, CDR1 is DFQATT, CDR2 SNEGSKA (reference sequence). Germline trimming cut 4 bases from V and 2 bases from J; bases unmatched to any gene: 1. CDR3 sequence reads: CSATGLQETQYF. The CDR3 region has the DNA TGCAGTGCTACGGGACTACAAGAGACCCAGTACTTC.

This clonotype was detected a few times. DNA for the CDR3: TGTGCCAGCAGCTTAAACCTACTGAATATGCGTAATGAAAAACTGTTTTTT. It codes for CASSLNLLNMRNEKLFF. This chain links TRBV7-6 with TRBJ1-4; D is ambiguous. Deletions cut 2 bases from V and 4 bases from J, with 17 bases between. Germline values: CDR1 SGHVS, CDR2 FNYEAQ. This CDR3 spans 17 amino acids. The complete variable domain, with remaining parts taken from reference TRBV7-6 and TRBJ1-4, reads GAGVSQSPRYKVTKRGQDVALRCDPISGHVSLYWYRQALGQGPEFLTYFNYEAQQDKSGLPNDRFSAERPEGSISTLTIQRTEQRDSAMYRCASSLNLLNMRNEKLFFGSGTQLSVL.

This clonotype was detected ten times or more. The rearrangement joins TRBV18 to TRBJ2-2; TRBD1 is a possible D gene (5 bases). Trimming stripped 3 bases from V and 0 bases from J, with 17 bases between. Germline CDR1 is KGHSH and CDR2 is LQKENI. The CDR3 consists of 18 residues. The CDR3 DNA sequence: TGTGCCAGCTCACCTTCCACAAGGGGCCCTACGAACACCGGGGAGCTGTTTTTT. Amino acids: CASSPSTRGPTNTGELFF.

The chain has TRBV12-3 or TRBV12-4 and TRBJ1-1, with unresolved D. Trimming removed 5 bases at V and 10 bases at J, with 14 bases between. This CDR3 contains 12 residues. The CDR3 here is CASSPPTGVAFF. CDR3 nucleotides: TGTGCCAGCAGTCCGCCCACGGGCGTAGCTTTCTTT.

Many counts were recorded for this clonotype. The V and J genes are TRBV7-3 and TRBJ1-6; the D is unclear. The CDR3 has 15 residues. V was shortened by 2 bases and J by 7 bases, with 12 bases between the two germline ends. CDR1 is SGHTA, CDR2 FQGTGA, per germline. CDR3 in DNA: TGTGCCAGCAGCTTATGGGGAACGCGAAATTCACCCCTCCACTTT. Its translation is CASSLWGTRNSPLHF. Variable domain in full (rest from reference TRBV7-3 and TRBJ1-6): GAGVSQTPSNKVTEKGKYVELRCDPISGHTALYWYRQSLGQGPEFLIYFQGTGAADDSGLPNDRFFAVRPEGSVSTLKIQRTERGDSAVYLCASSLWGTRNSPLHFGNGTRLTVT.

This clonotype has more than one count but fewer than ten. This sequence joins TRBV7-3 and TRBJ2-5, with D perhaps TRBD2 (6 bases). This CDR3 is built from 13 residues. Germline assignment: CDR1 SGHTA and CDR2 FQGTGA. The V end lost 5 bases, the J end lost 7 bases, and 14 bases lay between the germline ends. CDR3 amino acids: CASSDGGRGTQYF. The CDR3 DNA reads TGTGCCAGCAGCGACGGGGGTAGAGGGACCCAGTACTTC.

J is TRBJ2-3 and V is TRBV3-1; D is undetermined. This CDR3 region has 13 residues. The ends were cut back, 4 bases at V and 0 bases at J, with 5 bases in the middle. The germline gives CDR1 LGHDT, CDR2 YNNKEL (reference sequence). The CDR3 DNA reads TGTGCCAGCAGCCGACCAAGCACAGATACGCAGTATTTT. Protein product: CASSRPSTDTQYF.